Given below is one T cell receptor (beta chain) in context. The age range of participants was 18 to 89 years, with residence in about two dozen US areas. Self-reported history from a screening survey and questionnaire set each donor's cohort. The CDR3 is 16 residues long. V lost 1 base to trimming and J lost 3 bases, with 13 bases between them. The germline V gene encodes CDR1 LGHDT and CDR2 YNNKEL (reference sequence). This record belongs to a study of blood T cell repertoires in COVID-19. Study-level information: Sites in the United States, Italy and Spain provided acute and convalescent COVID-19 samples. Nucleic acid was either cDNA or gDNA, and it came from T cells, B-cell-depleted T cells, or PBMCs.

Some clones are missing from TCRdb's copy, which holds only in-frame ones; the method was immunoSEQ multiplex PCR. The sample shows 300,000 to 350,000 clones, 85% to 90% of them seen only once. The source of this sequence is a woman aged 18 to 35 with acute COVID-19. Sequenced: PBMCs or T cells enriched from blood (not recorded which). V is TRBV3-1 (or the pseudogene TRBV3-2) and J is TRBJ1-3; the D gene is possibly TRBD1 (5 bases). CDR3 sequence: CASSQVPPGGGNTIYF. The CDR3 nucleotides are TGTGCCAGCAGCCAAGTCCCACCCGGGGGTGGAAACACCATATATTTT.